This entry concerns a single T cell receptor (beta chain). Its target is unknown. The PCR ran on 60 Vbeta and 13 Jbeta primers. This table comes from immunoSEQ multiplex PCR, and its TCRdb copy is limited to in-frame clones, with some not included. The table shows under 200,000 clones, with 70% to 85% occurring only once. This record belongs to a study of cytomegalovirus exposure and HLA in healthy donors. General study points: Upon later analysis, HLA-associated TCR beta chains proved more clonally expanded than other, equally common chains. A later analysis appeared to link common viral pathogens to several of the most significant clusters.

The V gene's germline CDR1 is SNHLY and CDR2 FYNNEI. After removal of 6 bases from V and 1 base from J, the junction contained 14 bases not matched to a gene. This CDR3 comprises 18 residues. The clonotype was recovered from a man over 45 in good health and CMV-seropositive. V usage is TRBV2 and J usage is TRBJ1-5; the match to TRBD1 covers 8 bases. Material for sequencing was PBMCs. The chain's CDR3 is CASRVGQGGGRSNQPQHF. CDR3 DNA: TGTGCCAGCAGGGTTGGACAGGGAGGGGGTCGAAGCAATCAGCCCCAGCATTTT. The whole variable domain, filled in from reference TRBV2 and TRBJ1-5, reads EPEVTQTPSHQVTQMGQEVILRCVPISNHLYFYWYRQILGQKVEFLVSFYNNEISEKSEIFDDQFSVERPDGSNFTLKIRSTKLEDSAMYFCASRVGQGGGRSNQPQHFGDGTRLSIL.